This T cell receptor beta chain was profiled in a study of technical replicates of blood from a handful of donors (dated 2017 in TCRdb). The library was built by means of the immunoSEQ multiplex PCR assay. TCRdb holds this immuneACCESS table with in-frame rearrangements only. Some clones are missing; in checked studies, unresolved V genes explain under half, and the rest has no known cause. This sample comprises tens of thousands of clones, roughly 98% of them detected only once. Together, the top ten hold over 0.15% of the sample. For this clone: The antigen it recognizes is unknown. Per-base quality was not reported, and no clone a single base away is much larger than it.

The sample comprised T cells isolated from PBMCs. The receptor was isolated from a human donor in good health.

The CDR3 loop reads CASSEGWQTGNEQFF. The nucleotide sequence is given as TGTGCCAGCAGCGAGGGGTGGCAGACAGGCAATGAGCAGTTCTTC. The chain joins TRBV6-6 to TRBJ2-1; the D gene is perhaps TRBD1, on 6 matching bases. Trimming removed 6 bases from V and 6 bases from J, leaving 18 bases between the germline ends. From the cysteine through the phenylalanine, the CDR3 covers 15 amino acids. CDR3 DNA is the only sequence kept; it has 45 bases, read in frame from the first base. CDR1 MNHNY and CDR2 SVGAGI are derived from the germline V gene (reference sequence).